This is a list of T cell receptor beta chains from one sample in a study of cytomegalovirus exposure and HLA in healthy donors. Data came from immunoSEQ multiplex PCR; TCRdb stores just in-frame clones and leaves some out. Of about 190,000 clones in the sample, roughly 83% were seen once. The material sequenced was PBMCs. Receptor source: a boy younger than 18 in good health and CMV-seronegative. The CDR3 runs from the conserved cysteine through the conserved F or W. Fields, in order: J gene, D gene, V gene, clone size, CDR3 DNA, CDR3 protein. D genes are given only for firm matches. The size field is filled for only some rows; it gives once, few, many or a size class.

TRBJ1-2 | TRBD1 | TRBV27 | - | TGTGCCAGCAGTTTACACAGGGGGTCTCTCTATGGCTACACCTTC | CASSLHRGSLYGYTF
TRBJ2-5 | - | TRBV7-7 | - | TGTGCTAGCAGTCAACAACAGAATTCAGAGACCCAGTACTTC | CASSQQQNSETQYF
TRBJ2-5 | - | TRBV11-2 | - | TGTGCCAGCCACGGCAGGTACCAAGAGACCCAGTACTTC | CASHGRYQETQYF
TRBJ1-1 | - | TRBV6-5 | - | TGTGCCAGCAGTTACTTTACGCAGGGGATCACTGAAGCTTTCTTT | CASSYFTQGITEAFF
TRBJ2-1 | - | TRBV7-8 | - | TGTGCCAGCGAGTCCGGGACTGTACAGTTCTTC | CASESGTVQFF
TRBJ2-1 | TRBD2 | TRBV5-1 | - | TGCGCCAGCAGCTTGCGGTGGGGGGGCAATGAGCAGTTCTTC | CASSLRWGGNEQFF
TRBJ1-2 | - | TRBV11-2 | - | TGTGCCAGCAGCTTAAGTCCAGGGAGGAACTATGGCTACACCTTC | CASSLSPGRNYGYTF
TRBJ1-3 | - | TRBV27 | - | TGTGCCAGCAGATTCGACGGCGGCTCTGGAAACACCATATATTTT | CASRFDGGSGNTIYF
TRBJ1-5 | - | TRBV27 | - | TGTGCCAGCAGTTACCGGGGGAGGCCCGAAGAGCCCCAGCATTTT | CASSYRGRPEEPQHF
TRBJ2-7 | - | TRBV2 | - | TGTGCCAGCAGTGAAATGGCAGGGGATACTTTTTCCTACGAGCAGTACTTC | CASSEMAGDTFSYEQYF
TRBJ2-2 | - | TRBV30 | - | TGTGCCTGGATGGATTTGTGGGCTAACGGACAGAACACCGGGGAGCTGTTTTTT | CAWMDLWANGQNTGELFF
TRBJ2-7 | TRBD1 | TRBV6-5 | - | TGTGCCAGCAGTTTCGGACAGGGGGCTCGCGAGCAGTACTTC | CASSFGQGAREQYF
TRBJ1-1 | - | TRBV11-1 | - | TGTGCCAGCAGCTTCTTGGCGGAATACACTGAAGCTTTCTTT | CASSFLAEYTEAFF
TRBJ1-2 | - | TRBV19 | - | TGTGCCAGTAGTATAGTGGGCACAGGCTATGGCTACACCTTC | CASSIVGTGYGYTF
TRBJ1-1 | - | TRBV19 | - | TGTGCCAGTAGTGACCGGGGGTCCCTTAGGAGTGTGGAAGGAGCTTTCTTT | CASSDRGSLRSVEGAFF
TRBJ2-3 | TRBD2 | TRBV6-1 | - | TGTGCCAGCAGTGAAGAAGCGGGAGGGCCGGGTACGCAGTATTTT | CASSEEAGGPGTQYF
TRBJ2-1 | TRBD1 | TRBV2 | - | TGTGCCAGCAATGAGCCCCGGGACAGGGGGAACAATGAGCAGTTCTTC | CASNEPRDRGNNEQFF
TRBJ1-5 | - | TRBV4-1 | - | TGCGCCAGCAGCCGCCCGGGGGAGCCCCAGCATTTT | CASSRPGEPQHF
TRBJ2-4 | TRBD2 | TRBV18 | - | TGTGCCAGCTCGCAGTCTAGCGGTGCCAAAAACATTCAGTACTTC | CASSQSSGAKNIQYF
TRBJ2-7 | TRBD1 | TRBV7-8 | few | TGTGCCAGCAGCTCACCGACAGGGGTAACAACCTACGAGCAGTACTTC | CASSSPTGVTTYEQYF
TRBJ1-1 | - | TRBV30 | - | TGTGCCTGGGGAGGAGGGTCGAACACTGAAGCTTTCTTT | CAWGGGSNTEAFF
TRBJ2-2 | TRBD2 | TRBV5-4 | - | TGTGCCAGCAAACCGAGGTCTAGCGGGAACACCGGGGAGCTGTTTTTT | CASKPRSSGNTGELFF
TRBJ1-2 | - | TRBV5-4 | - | TGTGCCAGCAGCGGACAGCTAACTAACTATGGCTACACCTTC | CASSGQLTNYGYTF
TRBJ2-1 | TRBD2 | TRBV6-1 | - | TGTGCCAGCAGCCGACGGGGGGACTCCTACAATGAGCAGTTCTTC | CASSRRGDSYNEQFF
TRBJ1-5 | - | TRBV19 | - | TGTGCCAGTAGCGGGACTCCCGGGAGCAATCAGCCCCAGCATTTT | CASSGTPGSNQPQHF
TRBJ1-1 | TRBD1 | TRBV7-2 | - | TGTGCCAGCAGCTTAGTGGGACAGGGTGGGAACACTGAAGCTTTCTTT | CASSLVGQGGNTEAFF